Shown below are 32 T cell receptor beta chains from a single sample sequenced in a study of blood T cell repertoires in COVID-19. Profiling relied on immunoSEQ multiplex PCR, and the TCRdb table lists in-frame clones only, not all of them. The sample includes about 140,000 clones, 88% of them seen just once. Material: peripheral blood. These receptors all stem from a man aged 55-75 years with active or convalescent COVID-19.

The chain uses TRBV5-4 and TRBJ2-1; 10 bases fit TRBD2. CDR3 size: 14 residues. The J segment lost 7 bases and the V segment lost 4 bases, leaving 5 bases of the junction unmatched. CDR1 and CDR2 from the germline V gene are SGHNT and YYREEE (reference sequence). This chain's CDR3 is CASSQGLAANEQFF. Written as DNA, the CDR3 is TGTGCCAGCAGCCAAGGACTAGCGGCAAATGAGCAGTTCTTC. Together with reference TRBV5-4 and TRBJ2-1, the CDR3 gives the full variable domain: ETGVTQSPTHLIKTRGQQVTLRCSSQSGHNTVSWYQQALGQGPQFIFQYYREEENGRGNFPPRFSGLQFPNYSSELNVNALELDDSALYLCASSQGLAANEQFFGPGTRLTVL.

This chain uses TRBV6-5 with TRBJ1-5; 7 positions match TRBD1. The CDR3 spans 14 residues. V dropped 0 bases and J dropped 4; count of bases not matched to a gene: 0. Germline CDR1 is MNHEY and CDR2 is SVGAGI. CDR3 sequence (DNA): TGTGCCAGCAGTTACTCGGGACAGAATCAGCCCCAGCATTTT. As protein: CASSYSGQNQPQHF.

This rearrangement joins TRBV19 to TRBJ1-2; 8 bases fit TRBD1. Trimming took 11 bases from V and 0 from J; bases not matched to a gene: 11. This CDR3 is built from 15 residues. The germline gives CDR1 LNHDA, CDR2 SQIVND (reference sequence). In DNA form, the CDR3 reads TGTGCCTCTGGAAGGGACAGGACGTCTAACTATGGCTACACCTTC. Residues: CASGRDRTSNYGYTF.

This chain joins TRBV6-5 and TRBJ1-1; no clear D gene. The germline CDR1 and CDR2 sequences are MNHEY and SVGAGI. Trimming pared 2 bases from V and 1 base from J, leaving 8 bases between. The CDR3 is made up of 14 amino acids. The CDR3 DNA is TGTGCCAGCAGTTACGGCGGTTCGAACACTGAAGCTTTCTTT. Translated: CASSYGGSNTEAFF.

The genes are TRBV7-3 and TRBJ2-1; 7 bases agree with TRBD1. This CDR3 comprises 13 residues. CDR1 is SGHTA, CDR2 FQGTGA, per germline. V trimming: 5 bases; J trimming: 6 bases; junction bases outside the gene matches: 4. This chain's CDR3 is CASSHGTANEQFF. The CDR3, as DNA: TGTGCCAGCAGCCATGGGACAGCCAATGAGCAGTTCTTC.

The chain joins TRBV5-4 to TRBJ2-2; TRBD1 aligns across 9 bases. The CDR3 covers 14 residues. The trim removed 4 bases at V and 7 bases at J, leaving 5 bases unmatched. The germline V gene encodes CDR1 SGHNT and CDR2 YYREEE (reference sequence). The CDR3 DNA sequence: TGTGCCAGCAGCCCCGGGACAGGGCTCGGGGAGCTGTTTTTT. Amino acid sequence: CASSPGTGLGELFF.

V and J are TRBV3-1 (or the pseudogene TRBV3-2) and TRBJ1-5; tentatively, D is TRBD1 (5 bases). There are 14 residues in the CDR3. Germline V gene lookup returns CDR1 LGHDT and CDR2 YNNKEL (reference sequence). V was shortened by 1 base and J by 3 bases, with 7 bases between the two germline ends. CDR3 nucleotide sequence: TGTGCCAGCAGCCAAGCAGGGTACAATCAGCCCCAGCATTTT. Protein sequence: CASSQAGYNQPQHF.

The J gene is TRBJ2-7, the V gene TRBV2, with 10 bases lining up with TRBD2. The V and J ends lost 8 bases and 5 bases, in that order; junction bases with no gene match: 9. Germline values: CDR1 SNHLY, CDR2 FYNNEI. CDR3 length equals 14 residues. CDR3 sequence reads: CASLRLAGRDEQYF. As DNA, the CDR3 is TGTGCCAGCCTAAGACTAGCGGGTCGAGACGAGCAGTACTTC.

V usage is TRBV24-1 and J usage is TRBJ1-1, with 7 positions matching TRBD1. V trimming: 4 bases; J trimming: 1 base; junction bases outside the gene matches: 5. Germline CDR1 and CDR2: KGHDR and SFDVKD. The CDR3 contains 15 residues. CDR3 DNA sequence: TGTGCCACCAGTGACTCAGGGGGTAAGAACACTGAAGCTTTCTTT. Translated: CATSDSGGKNTEAFF.

The rearrangement joins TRBV9 to TRBJ2-2; the match to TRBD1 covers 8 bases. CDR1 SGDLS and CDR2 YYNGEE come from the germline V gene. This CDR3 is built from 16 residues. V lost 0 bases and J lost 1; bases outside the gene matches: 2. The CDR3 loop is CASSVEGQENTGELFF. The CDR3 coding sequence is TGTGCCAGCAGCGTAGAGGGACAGGAGAACACCGGGGAGCTGTTTTTT.

V and J are TRBV28 and TRBJ2-4, with a tentative D call TRBD1 (6 bases). CDR1 and CDR2 (germline): MDHEN, SYDVKM. The length of the CDR3 is 15 residues. Deletions cut 7 bases from V and 2 bases from J, with 15 bases between. This CDR3 reads CASTFPTGSKNIQYF. CDR3 nucleotide sequence: TGTGCCAGCACCTTCCCGACAGGCTCCAAAAACATTCAGTACTTC.

As for this clone: An end of the junction does not agree with germline; a read error may underlie this. The chain links TRBV14 to TRBJ2-7, with a possible D match to TRBD1 (6 bases). Germline CDR1 reads SGHDN; CDR2 reads FVKESK. The CDR3 consists of 15 residues. The CDR3 DNA is TGTGCCAGCAGCCAGCCCAGGACAGTCTCCAACGAGCAGTACTTC. Protein product: CASSQPRTVSNEQYF.

The V call is TRBV27, the J call TRBJ1-2; 8 bases agree with TRBD1. This CDR3 spans 15 amino acids. Germline V gene data show CDR1 as MNHEY and CDR2 as SMNVEV (reference sequence). The ends lost 0 bases at V and 4 bases at J; junction bases unmatched: 4. This CDR3 reads CASSLSRTGRYGYTF. The CDR3 DNA is TGTGCCAGCAGTTTATCACGGACAGGGCGCTATGGCTACACCTTC.

This clone was picked up a small number of times. The V and J genes are TRBV6-5 and TRBJ1-6, with 10 bases lining up with TRBD1. V was clipped by 6 bases and J by 4 bases; unmatched bases: 3. CDR1 MNHEY and CDR2 SVGAGI come from the germline V gene. This CDR3 is built from 15 residues. Here the CDR3 DNA reads TGTGCCAGCAGGACAGGGGGCGCTTATAATTCACCCCTCCACTTT. Translation: CASRTGGAYNSPLHF.

The DNA for the CDR3 is TGTGCCAGCAGCTTAGAGCCAACTAGCGGGAGCTTAAGTGAGCAGTTCTTC. Protein product: CASSLEPTSGSLSEQFF. The chain is built from TRBV7-2 and TRBJ2-1; TRBD2 matches at 11 bases. V trimming: 1 base; J trimming: 9 bases; junction bases outside the gene matches: 11. Germline V CDR1 and CDR2: SGHTA, FQGNSA. The CDR3 loop spans 17 amino acids.

This chain joins TRBV9 and TRBJ2-5; 8 nucleotides align to TRBD1. CDR1 is SGDLS, CDR2 YYNGEE, per germline. The J segment lost 0 bases and the V segment lost 3 bases, leaving 7 bases of the junction unmatched. The CDR3 runs to 16 residues. DNA of the CDR3: TGTGCCAGCAGCGCACTCGGGACAGGCCACCAAGAGACCCAGTACTTC. This translates into CASSALGTGHQETQYF.

The chain joins TRBV5-6 to TRBJ2-7, with TRBD1 matching 9 bases. V lost 0 bases and J lost 5; bases outside the gene matches: 3. Per germline, CDR1 SGHDT and CDR2 YYEEEE. The CDR3 is 14 residues long. The CDR3 reads CASSLGDRVHEQYF. CDR3 in DNA: TGTGCCAGCAGCTTGGGGGACAGGGTCCACGAGCAGTACTTC.

The chain couples TRBV19 to TRBJ2-1; D not certain. Germline lookup yields CDR1 LNHDA and CDR2 SQIVND (reference sequence). V was trimmed by 7 bases and J by 2 bases, leaving 12 bases between them. The CDR3 sequence is 14 residues long. The DNA for the CDR3 is TGTGCCAGTAAAGACAACCTGCCCTACAATGAGCAGTTCTTC. Protein: CASKDNLPYNEQFF.

This chain joins TRBV5-1 and TRBJ1-2; 8 positions match TRBD1. Trimming took 4 bases from V and 8 from J; bases not matched to a gene: 4. CDR3 length: 12 residues. The germline V gene encodes CDR1 SGHRS and CDR2 YFSETQ. CDR3 DNA sequence: TGCGCCAGCAGCCCAGGGGGCAGCGGCTACACCTTC. Translated, it gives CASSPGGSGYTF.

The J gene is TRBJ1-3, the V gene TRBV9; D not certain. This CDR3 spans 14 amino acids. V was cut by 0 bases and J by 5 bases, with 9 bases left in between. The V gene's germline CDR1 is SGDLS and CDR2 YYNGEE. CDR3 coding DNA: TGTGCCAGCAGCGTAGGCCCGGAGAGAAACACCATATATTTT. Encoded protein: CASSVGPERNTIYF.

The chain recombines TRBV2 with TRBJ1-1; 8 positions agree with TRBD1. V was clipped by 5 bases and J by 2 bases; unmatched bases: 4. CDR3 length: 14 amino acids. Germline V gene sequence: CDR1 SNHLY, CDR2 FYNNEI. CDR3 sequence (DNA): TGTGCCAGCAGTCAACAGGGGGTTAACACTGAAGCTTTCTTT. Translation: CASSQQGVNTEAFF. Looking up the rest from reference TRBV2 and TRBJ1-1 gives the full variable domain: EPEVTQTPSHQVTQMGQEVILRCVPISNHLYFYWYRQILGQKVEFLVSFYNNEISEKSEIFDDQFSVERPDGSNFTLKIRSTKLEDSAMYFCASSQQGVNTEAFFGQGTRLTVV.

The genes are TRBV4-2 and TRBJ2-7, with 10 bases identical to TRBD2. Germline lookup yields CDR1 LGHNA and CDR2 YNFKEQ. This CDR3 contains 14 residues. The V gene end was trimmed by 4 bases and the J gene end by 6 bases; junction bases not matched to a gene: 6. CDR3 coding DNA: TGTGCCAGCAGCCGCGCGGGACTAGCGCCCGAGCAGTACTTC. It codes for CASSRAGLAPEQYF.

V usage is TRBV7-9 and J usage is TRBJ1-4; tentatively, D is TRBD1 (6 bases). Trimming pared 3 bases from V and 8 bases from J, leaving 13 bases between. CDR1 and CDR2 from the germline V gene are SEHNR and FQNEAQ (reference sequence). The CDR3 has 14 amino acids. The CDR3: CASSFGGRGEKLFF. The DNA for the CDR3 is TGTGCCAGCAGCTTTGGGGGCAGGGGAGAAAAACTGTTTTTT.

The chain links TRBV6-2 or TRBV6-3 to TRBJ1-5; 7 bases are shared with TRBD1. This CDR3 comprises 14 residues. The V gene end was trimmed by 6 bases and the J gene end by 4 bases; junction bases not matched to a gene: 6. Germline V gives CDR1 MNHEY, CDR2 SVGEGT. The CDR3 protein is CASSKQGRNQPQHF. The CDR3 coding sequence is TGTGCCAGCAGCAAACAGGGGCGGAATCAGCCCCAGCATTTT.

Only one count was recorded for this clone. V and J are TRBV5-1 and TRBJ2-7; D is ambiguous. The ends were cut back, 6 bases at V and 3 bases at J, with 16 bases in the middle. Germline CDR1 is SGHRS and CDR2 is YFSETQ. CDR3 length equals 14 residues. The CDR3 DNA reads TGCGCCAGCACCATTCAGGATAGAGACTACGAGCAGTACTTC. This sequence encodes CASTIQDRDYEQYF.

In this sample, this clone turned up a few times. The chain joins TRBV12-3 or TRBV12-4 to TRBJ2-2, with unresolved D. V shed 6 bases and J shed 6 bases, with 11 bases lying between them. This CDR3 is 13 amino acids long. The CDR3 is CASSIGGSGELFF. CDR3 DNA: TGTGCCAGCAGCATTGGCGGCTCCGGGGAGCTGTTTTTT.

This chain links TRBV25-1 with TRBJ2-7; 8 bases agree with TRBD2. Looked up from germline, CDR1 is MGHDK and CDR2 is SYGVNS. The CDR3 runs to 14 residues. V gave up 9 bases and J gave up 6 bases; unmatched junction bases: 13. The CDR3 DNA follows: TGTGCCAGTTCGAGAGCGGGAGATTTTACCGAGCAGTACTTC. Translation: CASSRAGDFTEQYF.

This chain joins TRBV27 and TRBJ1-4, with 7 bases lining up with TRBD1. The germline V gene has CDR1 MNHEY and CDR2 SMNVEV (reference sequence). The CDR3 runs 15 residues. V dropped 9 bases and J dropped 3; count of bases not matched to a gene: 10. CDR3 bases: TGTGCCAGTTCTAGAAGGGGGCTAGCTAATGAAAAACTGTTTTTT. Translation gives CASSRRGLANEKLFF.

The V gene is TRBV6-6, the J gene TRBJ2-3, with 11 nucleotides matching TRBD1. This CDR3 has 16 amino acids. With V trimmed by 6 bases and J by 2 bases, 7 bases remained unmatched. Germline loops: CDR1 MNHNY, CDR2 SVGAGI (reference sequence). The CDR3 bases are TGTGCCAGCAGACCCAGGACAGGGGGCACCACAGATACGCAGTATTTT. Translating it yields CASRPRTGGTTDTQYF.

This clone was found a few times. A junction end diverges from the germline sequence, so it may reflect a read error. This chain joins TRBV28 and TRBJ2-7; 8 nucleotides match TRBD2. This CDR3 comprises 13 residues. Germline values: CDR1 MDHEN, CDR2 SYDVKM. DNA for the CDR3: TGTGCCAGCAGCCTTGATCGCACTAGCGGTCATACCTTC. It translates to CASSLDRTSGHTF.

This sequence joins TRBV7-2 and TRBJ1-4; a possible D gene is TRBD1 (6 bases). The CDR3 has 14 residues. Germline V CDR1 and CDR2: SGHTA, FQGNSA. Trimming left V 5 bases short and J 3 bases short, with 10 bases between. The CDR3 loop reads CASSLDRANEKLFF. The CDR3 bases are TGTGCCAGCAGCCTGGACAGAGCTAATGAAAAACTGTTTTTT.

The chain combines TRBV27 with TRBJ1-5; 10 bases fit TRBD1. Germline loops: CDR1 MNHEY, CDR2 SMNVEV (reference sequence). The CDR3 length is 15 residues. Trimming removed 6 bases from V and 2 bases from J; junction bases left unmatched: 4. In DNA, the CDR3 is TGTGCCAGCAGGGACAGGGGGATTGGCAATCAGCCCCAGCATTTT. This sequence encodes CASRDRGIGNQPQHF.